This T cell receptor (beta chain) was identified in a study of cytomegalovirus exposure and HLA in healthy donors. Whole-study findings and limits: For most subjects, TCR beta sequences were reported to predict HLA-A and HLA-B alleles with accuracy.

It was with 60 Vbeta and 13 Jbeta primers that the PCR ran. TCRdb keeps only in-frame clones here, not all; method: immunoSEQ multiplex PCR. The profile covers some 180,000 clones, with around 76% appearing a single time and about 2.5% taken by the ten largest. This clone was seen a few times. What it binds is unknown. V shed 3 bases, J shed 4 bases, and the junction held 12 bases outside the gene matches. Germline-derived CDR1 and CDR2 are SEHNR and FQNEAQ (reference sequence). The CDR3 is 17 residues long. Specimen: PBMCs. The chain has TRBV7-9 and TRBJ2-1; 7 nucleotides match TRBD2. The origin of this receptor is a woman younger than 45 in good health and CMV-seropositive. The chain's CDR3 is CASSFPSGGTPYNEQFF. CDR3 coding DNA: TGTGCCAGCAGCTTCCCGTCCGGGGGGACCCCTTACAATGAGCAGTTCTTC.